The 20 T cell receptor beta chains in this list originate from one sample, sequenced in a study of blood T cell repertoires in COVID-19. Sequencing was performed with immunoSEQ multiplex PCR; in TCRdb, only in-frame clones are kept and a portion is missing. The sample lists some 150,000 clones; roughly nine tenths were seen once. Sample: peripheral blood. The receptors derive from a human donor in a cohort sampled during active COVID-19.

V and J are TRBV30 and TRBJ1-2; 7 nucleotides agree with TRBD1. The CDR3 consists of 16 residues. Germline assignment: CDR1 GTSNPN and CDR2 SVGIG (reference sequence). V gave up 0 bases and J gave up 0 bases; unmatched junction bases: 7. DNA for the CDR3: TGTGCCTGGAGTGTACAGGGGCTCCCACCTAACTATGGCTACACCTTC. As protein: CAWSVQGLPPNYGYTF. Full variable domain (rest looked up from reference TRBV30 and TRBJ1-2): SQTIHQWPATLVQPVGSPLSLECTVEGTSNPNLYWYRQAAGRGLQLLFYSVGIGQISSEVPQNLSASRPQDRQFILSSKKLLLSDSGFYLCAWSVQGLPPNYGYTFGSGTRLTVV.

This clone appeared a few times. Here the CDR3 reads CASMRGGGTDTQYF. Written as DNA, the CDR3 is TGTGCCAGCATGAGGGGGGGAGGCACAGATACGCAGTATTTT. The genes are TRBV6-5 and TRBJ2-3, with D maybe TRBD2 (7 bases). The CDR3 is 14 residues long. Germline loops: CDR1 MNHEY, CDR2 SVGAGI. The V and J ends lost 7 bases and 1 base respectively, with 12 bases between them.

This clone is judged medium-sized. The chain carries TRBV11-2 and TRBJ2-5; 10 positions match TRBD2. V shed 8 bases, J shed 0 bases, and the junction held 12 bases outside the gene matches. The CDR3 length is 17 residues. Germline-derived CDR1 and CDR2 are SGHAT and FQNNGV. The CDR3 coding sequence is TGTGCCAGCCATCATAGCGGGGGGCCCCCGTACCAAGAGACCCAGTACTTC. This sequence encodes CASHHSGGPPYQETQYF.

The chain recombines TRBV12-3 or TRBV12-4 with TRBJ1-1, with D uncertain. This CDR3 is built from 13 residues. V was trimmed by 6 bases and J by 5 bases, leaving 13 bases between them. The CDR3 loop reads CASSLAARTEAFF. Written as DNA, the CDR3 is TGTGCCAGCAGCCTGGCGGCAAGGACTGAAGCTTTCTTT.

This clone was counted only a few times. The chain couples TRBV19 to TRBJ1-5, with D possibly TRBD1 on 5 matching bases. Per the germline V gene, CDR1 is LNHDA and CDR2 is SQIVND (reference sequence). This CDR3 is 12 amino acids long. V was shortened by 8 bases and J by 7 bases, with 12 bases between the two germline ends. CDR3: CASDGGGQPQHF. The CDR3, as DNA: TGTGCCAGTGACGGCGGGGGGCAGCCCCAGCATTTT.

The V and J genes are TRBV12-3 or TRBV12-4 and TRBJ1-2, with no clear D. Deletions cut 3 bases from V and 4 bases from J, with 9 bases between. CDR3 length: 13 amino acids. This CDR3 is CASSFSYSYGYTF. In DNA form, the CDR3 reads TGTGCCAGCAGTTTCTCCTACAGCTATGGCTACACCTTC.

The chain is built from TRBV4-3 and TRBJ2-2, with 8 bases identical to TRBD2. The CDR3 has 16 residues. V lost 0 bases to trimming and J lost 9 bases; unmatched junction nucleotides: 9. The germline V gene has CDR1 LGHNA and CDR2 YSLEER. For the CDR3, the DNA is TGCGCCAGCAGCCAAGATGCTAGCGGGTCCTCCAGGGAGCTGTTTTTT. It encodes CASSQDASGSSRELFF.

V gene TRBV2 combines with J gene TRBJ1-3; D possibly corresponds to TRBD1 (6 bases). The length of the CDR3 is 17 residues. CDR1 is SNHLY and CDR2 is FYNNEI in the germline V gene. The germline V and J ends were trimmed by 2 bases and 0 bases, with 14 bases remaining between them. The CDR3 sequence is CASSERGGSSSGNTIYF. In DNA, the CDR3 is TGTGCCAGCAGTGAAAGGGGGGGCTCCAGCTCTGGAAACACCATATATTTT.

A remark on this clone: The same CDR3 can be traced to other DNA sequences in this sample. This sequence joins TRBV9 and TRBJ2-2, with 7 bases identical to TRBD1. The CDR3 is made up of 15 amino acids. CDR1 and CDR2 from the germline V gene are SGDLS and YYNGEE. With 4 bases clipped from V and 5 bases from J, the junction kept 8 bases outside the gene matches. The CDR3 DNA follows: TGTGCCAGCAGCTCAACGACAGGGTGGACCGGGGAGCTGTTTTTT. As protein: CASSSTTGWTGELFF. The full variable domain, completed using reference TRBV9 and TRBJ2-2, is DSGVTQTPKHLITATGQRVTLRCSPRSGDLSVYWYQQSLDQGLQFLIQYYNGEERAKGNILERFSAQQFPDLHSELNLSSLELGDSALYFCASSSTTGWTGELFFGEGSRLTVL.

The J gene is TRBJ2-3, the V gene TRBV6-1; 12 nucleotides line up with TRBD2. Germline CDR1 and CDR2: MNHNS and SASEGT. CDR3 length: 16 amino acids. V was clipped by 0 bases and J by 4 bases; unmatched bases: 2. The CDR3 DNA follows: TGTGCCAGCAGTGAAGCACTAGCGGGGGGCCCAGATACGCAGTATTTT. As protein: CASSEALAGGPDTQYF.

This clone was observed a single time. This CDR3 reads CASSFDRTSGELFF. The DNA of the CDR3 is TGTGCCAGCAGCTTCGACAGGACGTCCGGGGAGCTGTTTTTT. The chain joins TRBV5-5 to TRBJ2-2; D may be TRBD1 (6 bases). Germline CDR1 reads SGHKS; CDR2 reads YYEKEE (reference sequence). The V end lost 2 bases, the J end lost 6 bases, and 11 bases lay between the germline ends. The CDR3 consists of 14 residues. The full variable domain, rest sourced from reference TRBV5-5 and TRBJ2-2, is DAGVTQSPTHLIKTRGQQVTLRCSPISGHKSVSWYQQVLGQGPQFIFQYYEKEERGRGNFPDRFSARQFPNYSSELNVNALLLGDSALYLCASSFDRTSGELFFGEGSRLTVL.

The rearrangement joins TRBV19 to TRBJ2-1; possible D gene TRBD1, 5 bases. V lost 7 bases and J lost 1, with 14 bases in between. CDR3 length equals 15 residues. The V gene's germline CDR1 is LNHDA and CDR2 SQIVND (reference sequence). The CDR3 DNA follows: TGTGCCAGTACCCAGGGTAGGGCTTCCTACAATGAGCAGTTCTTC. It is translated as CASTQGRASYNEQFF.

This clone was picked up a small number of times. The CDR3 DNA reads TGTGCCAGCAGCGTAGGAGGGACAGGGGGCGTCGGTGGCTACACCTTC. Residues: CASSVGGTGGVGGYTF. The chain combines TRBV9 with TRBJ1-2; 12 positions agree with TRBD1. V gave up 0 bases and J gave up 7 bases; unmatched junction bases: 7. Per germline, CDR1 SGDLS and CDR2 YYNGEE. The CDR3 runs 16 residues.

The V and J genes are TRBV18 and TRBJ2-1; the D gene is possibly TRBD2 (6 bases). With 6 bases removed from V and 1 base from J, the gap between germline ends came to 16 bases. CDR1 is KGHSH and CDR2 is LQKENI in the germline V gene. The CDR3 has 16 residues. The CDR3 sequence is CASSNYGGSSYNEQFF. The CDR3 nucleotides read TGTGCCAGCTCTAATTATGGGGGGTCTTCCTACAATGAGCAGTTCTTC.

This rearrangement joins TRBV6-4 to TRBJ1-1; 10 bases are shared with TRBD1. Germline V gene sequence: CDR1 MRHNA, CDR2 SNTAGT. The ends lost 6 bases at V and 5 bases at J; junction bases unmatched: 6. This CDR3 is built from 14 residues. The CDR3, as DNA: TGTGCCAGCAGCCCGACAGGGGGCAGGACTGAAGCTTTCTTT. Translating it yields CASSPTGGRTEAFF.

V is TRBV5-4 and J is TRBJ2-7; D is uncertain. V was clipped by 2 bases and J by 4 bases, with 13 bases between them. CDR1 and CDR2 (germline): SGHNT, YYREEE (reference sequence). This CDR3 region has 14 residues. DNA of the CDR3: TGTGCCAGCAGCTTTAGGCCAGAGAGGTACGAGCAGTACTTC. This encodes CASSFRPERYEQYF.

This chain connects TRBV3-1 (or the pseudogene TRBV3-2) to TRBJ2-5, with TRBD2 identical over 11 bases. V shed 4 bases, J shed 3 bases, and the junction held 1 base outside the gene matches. CDR3 length equals 14 residues. Germline assignment: CDR1 LGHDT and CDR2 YNNKEL (reference sequence). DNA for the CDR3: TGTGCCAGCAGCCTGGGACTAGCGGAAGAGACCCAGTACTTC. It codes for CASSLGLAEETQYF.

The V gene is TRBV6-4, the J gene TRBJ2-3; TRBD2 aligns across 9 bases. This CDR3 region has 17 residues. With V trimmed by 0 bases and J by 1 base, 5 bases remained unmatched. CDR1 and CDR2 (germline): MRHNA, SNTAGT. The CDR3 sequence: CASSDSTAGGGTDTQYF. CDR3 nucleotide sequence: TGTGCCAGCAGTGACTCGACAGCGGGGGGTGGCACAGATACGCAGTATTTT.

V is TRBV6-1 and J is TRBJ1-5; D not resolved. Germline V gene data show CDR1 as MNHNS and CDR2 as SASEGT. This CDR3 comprises 13 residues. V gave up 2 bases and J gave up 10 bases, with 12 bases separating them. CDR3 DNA: TGTGCCAGCAGTGAATCCAGGCTGTTACCCCAGCATTTT. Translating gives CASSESRLLPQHF.

The gene calls are TRBV5-5 and TRBJ2-7, with D unclear. Trimming shortened V by 0 bases and J by 0 bases, and 7 bases separated the two germline ends. The CDR3 has 14 amino acids. The V gene's germline CDR1 is SGHKS and CDR2 YYEKEE (reference sequence). CDR3 nucleotides: TGTGCCAGCAGCTTGGGGTTAGTCTCCTACGAGCAGTACTTC. Residues: CASSLGLVSYEQYF.